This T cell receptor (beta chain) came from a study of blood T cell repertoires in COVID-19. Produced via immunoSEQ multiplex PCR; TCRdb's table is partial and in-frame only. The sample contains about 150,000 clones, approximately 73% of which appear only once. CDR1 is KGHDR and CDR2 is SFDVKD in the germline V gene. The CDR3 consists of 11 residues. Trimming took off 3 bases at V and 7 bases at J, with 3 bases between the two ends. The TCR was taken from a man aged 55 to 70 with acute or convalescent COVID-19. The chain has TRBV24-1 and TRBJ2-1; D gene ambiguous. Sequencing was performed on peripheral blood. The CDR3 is CATSDQNEQFF. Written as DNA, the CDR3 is TGTGCCACCAGTGATCAGAATGAGCAGTTCTTC.